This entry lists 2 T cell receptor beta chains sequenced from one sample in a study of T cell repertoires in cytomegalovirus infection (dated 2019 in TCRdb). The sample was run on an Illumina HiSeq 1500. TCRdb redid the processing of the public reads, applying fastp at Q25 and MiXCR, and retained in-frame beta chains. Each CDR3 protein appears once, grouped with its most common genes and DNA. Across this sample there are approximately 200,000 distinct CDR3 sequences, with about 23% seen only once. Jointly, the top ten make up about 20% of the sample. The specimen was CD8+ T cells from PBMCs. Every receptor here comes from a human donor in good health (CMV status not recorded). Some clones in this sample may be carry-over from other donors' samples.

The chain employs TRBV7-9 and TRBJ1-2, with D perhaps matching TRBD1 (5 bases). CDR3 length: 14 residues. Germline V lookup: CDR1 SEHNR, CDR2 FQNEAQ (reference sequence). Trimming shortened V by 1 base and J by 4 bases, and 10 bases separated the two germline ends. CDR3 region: CASSLVLGGYGYTF. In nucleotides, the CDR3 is TGTGCCAGCAGCTTAGTATTGGGGGGCTATGGCTACACCTTC.

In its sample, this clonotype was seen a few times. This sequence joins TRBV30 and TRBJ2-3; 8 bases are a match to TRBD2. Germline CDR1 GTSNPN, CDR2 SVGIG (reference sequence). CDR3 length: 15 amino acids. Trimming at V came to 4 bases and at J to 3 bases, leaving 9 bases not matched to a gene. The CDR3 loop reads CAWNSGGGGTDTQYF. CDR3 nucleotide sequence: TGTGCCTGGAATTCAGGCGGCGGGGGGACAGATACGCAGTATTTT.